This record covers a single TCR beta chain. It lacks a known antigen. No base qualities exist here, and no much larger clone lies one base off it. In the paper's terms, the time point label means: around 4 weeks on oral tofacitinib. In the paper's terms, the treatment or condition label means: oral pan-JAK inhibitor, 5-10 mg twice daily. Peripheral blood and lesional scalp punch biopsies were obtained from patients with alopecia areata. PBMCs were isolated by density centrifugation and stained for CD3, CD4 and CD8, after which CD4+ and CD8+ T cells were sorted on a FACSAria. The sample originates from a study of CD8+ T cells in alopecia areata (dated by TCRdb to the late 2010s). As for the study more broadly: The treated patients, all with moderate-to-severe alopecia areata, were enrolled in an open-label pilot trial of oral tofacitinib given at 5 to 10 mg twice daily. Tofacitinib was administered for 6 to 18 months, and 6 months of follow-up off drug were then conducted to assess delayed response and recurrence. For the treated patients, the SALT score, which quantifies what percentage of scalp surface area is affected, served as the measure of disease severity. The study used high-throughput TCRbeta sequencing to examine T cell clonal expansion in alopecia areata, in both the C3H/HeJ mouse model and human patients. Human TCRbeta sequencing covered scalp tissue and sorted CD4+ and CD8+ peripheral blood T cells from patchy and totalis/universalis alopecia areata patients and healthy controls. Biopsies were taken from tofacitinib-treated patients at baseline and again at 4 and 24 weeks into treatment, and several of those patients also had a later scalp biopsy. Clonality in the scalp was compared among normal scalp (n=4), patchy alopecia areata scalp (n=8), and alopecia totalis/universalis scalp (n=8). RNA was extracted with the PAXgene miRNA kit for fixed scalp, the miRNeasy kit for PBMCs, and the RNeasy kit for mouse skin. TCRbeta CDR3 regions were amplified by immunoSEQ multiplex PCR using 35 Vbeta forward and 13 Jbeta reverse primers. The paper's findings and limits, for the study overall: Because the treated cohort was small and had just a single nonresponder, larger studies are needed to establish links between baseline CD8+ expansion and response. Unlike mouse skin, where gammadelta T cells dominate, normal human skin contains resident alphabeta T cells that get sequenced too, which complicates analysis of the scalp TCR repertoire. Many expanded lesional clones were found to persist in scalp and blood during tofacitinib treatment, and relapse after treatment cessation may be partly explained by this persistence. Shared TCR sequences between patients were less evident than in mice, which may be partly attributable to HLA diversity in the patient population. Scalp clonality and the number of expanded CD8+ clones among the top 100 scalp clones were significantly decreased by tofacitinib. Compared with normal scalp, lesional scalp, particularly in alopecia totalis/universalis, had higher clonality and more expanded CD8+ clones, which suggests antigenic drive.

Library preparation used the immunoSEQ multiplex PCR assay. For TCR sequencing, RNA was extracted from every sample and reverse transcribed into cDNA to serve as template. First-strand cDNA was synthesized using SuperScript III with a 2:1 mix of oligo-dT and random hexamers. A synthetic immune receptor repertoire was used to gauge amplification bias, and whatever bias remained was removed computationally. As for how the authors treated the data: Raw reads were preprocessed to remove errors, and CDR3 was defined by IMGT conventions from the conserved cysteine to phenylalanine. Clonality was computed as 1 minus the Shannon entropy, with the entropy normalized by log2 of the number of productive unique TCRs. Scalp TCRbeta sequences were cross-referenced with sorted blood CD4 and CD8 repertoires so that the CD4 or CD8 identity of scalp clones could be inferred. The table comes from immuneACCESS by way of TCRdb, which keeps in-frame sequences with V and J called. Part of the clones is missing from these tables; in studies checked, under half for an unresolved V gene and the rest for unknown reasons. Clone size and the V and J calls come from that table; the DNA yielded D and trimming. The sample yields about 120,000 clones; over 55% were counted once. The ten largest clones add up to 4.5% to 6% of the sample.

The clonotype was recovered from a human donor with alopecia areata. Sequenced material: CD4+ T cells sorted from blood, taken at week 4, from a patient treated with tofacitinib.

Read as DNA, the sequence is TGCGCCAGCAGCCAACGCCAGGACTCTGGAAACACCATATATTTT. The translation is CASSQRQDSGNTIYF. This sequence uses TRBV4-1 and TRBJ1-3; too little of a D gene remains to name it. A distance of 8 bases separates the germline ends of V and J, which lose 2 bases and 0 bases respectively. CDR1 is given as MGHRA and CDR2 as YSYEKL, both from the germline V gene. The CDR3 goes from the cysteine to the phenylalanine over 15 residues. Solely the CDR3 DNA is kept, with 45 bases framed from the first base.